This passage covers 28 T cell receptor beta chains from one sample sequenced in a study of memory CD4+ T cells and cytomegalovirus serostatus. Sequenced by immunoSEQ multiplex PCR; TCRdb stores in-frame clones only, minus some. The table records more than 35,000 clones, roughly 85% of them present only once. The sort gate was single viable CD3+CD4+CD8-CD45RO+ cells for memory CD4+ T cells. Sequencing input: memory CD4+ T cells from blood. The receptor set was obtained from an adult in good health and CMV-seropositive.

V and J are TRBV2 and TRBJ1-4; D is possibly TRBD1 (5 bases). The CDR3 is 12 residues long. In germline, CDR1 is SNHLY, CDR2 FYNNEI. Between the trimmed V and J ends, which lost 10 bases and 8 bases, there was a span of 14 bases. CDR3 sequence reads: CANAQGGEKLFF. The CDR3 region has the DNA TGTGCCAATGCGCAGGGAGGGGAAAAACTGTTTTTT.

The chain employs TRBV18 and TRBJ2-1; a weak D match, TRBD1 (5 bases). Trimming took off 4 bases at V and 4 bases at J, with 17 bases between the two ends. This CDR3 is 16 amino acids long. Germline V gives CDR1 KGHSH, CDR2 LQKENI. The CDR3: CASSQNQNSGYNEQFF. The CDR3 DNA follows: TGTGCCAGCTCACAGAACCAAAACTCAGGGTACAATGAGCAGTTCTTC. The full variable domain, in which reference TRBV18 and TRBJ2-1 provide the parts outside the CDR3, is NAGVMQNPRHLVRRRGQEARLRCSPMKGHSHVYWYRQLPEEGLKFMVYLQKENIIDESGMPKERFSAEFPKEGPSILRIQQVVRGDSAAYFCASSQNQNSGYNEQFFGPGTRLTVL.

The chain carries TRBV20-1 and TRBJ2-7, with D unclear. Per the germline V gene, CDR1 is DFQATT and CDR2 is SNEGSKA (reference sequence). Trimming cost V 7 bases and J 4 bases, with 8 bases left between them. This CDR3 is built from 10 residues. Written as DNA, the CDR3 is TGCAGTGGCCAATTGTACGAGCAGTACTTC. Protein sequence: CSGQLYEQYF.

The V call is TRBV2, the J call TRBJ2-7, with 7 bases matching TRBD1. Germline V CDR1 and CDR2: SNHLY, FYNNEI. With 6 bases clipped from V and 2 bases from J, the junction kept 10 bases outside the gene matches. The CDR3 is 15 residues long. The CDR3 reads CASRPRQGGAYEQYF. CDR3 DNA: TGTGCCAGCAGACCCCGACAGGGTGGTGCCTACGAGCAGTACTTC.

About this clone itself: A read error may produce the germline difference seen at one junction end. The chain combines TRBV29-1 with TRBJ1-5; D not resolved. Germline CDR1 is SQVTM and CDR2 is ANQGSEA. The CDR3 totals 13 residues. This chain's CDR3 is CSVKDGGNQPQHF. The CDR3 DNA reads TGCAGCGTTAAAGACGGGGGCAATCAGCCCCAGCATTTT.

The V and J genes are TRBV14 and TRBJ1-1; D remains ambiguous. V lost 3 bases and J lost 2, with 13 bases in between. The CDR3 has 15 residues. Germline V gene sequence: CDR1 SGHDN, CDR2 FVKESK. DNA for the CDR3: TGTGCCAGCAGCCACGGACGGTATCAAAACACTGAAGCTTTCTTT. Translation: CASSHGRYQNTEAFF.

This clone has only one observation. This chain links TRBV7-8 with TRBJ2-7; 9 nucleotides line up with TRBD1. This CDR3 is 14 amino acids long. The V and J ends lost 5 bases and 5 bases, in that order; junction bases with no gene match: 7. Germline loops: CDR1 SGHVS, CDR2 FQNEAQ. The CDR3 nucleotides read TGTGCCAGCAGCCATGACAGGGGGATGGACGAGCAGTACTTC. Protein sequence: CASSHDRGMDEQYF. Using reference TRBV7-8 and TRBJ2-7 for the parts outside the CDR3, the full variable domain is GAGVSQSPRYKVAKRGQDVALRCDPISGHVSLFWYQQALGQGPEFLTYFQNEAQLDKSGLPSDRFFAERPEGSVSTLKIQRTQQEDSAVYLCASSHDRGMDEQYFGPGTRLTVT.

V gene TRBV6-1 combines with J gene TRBJ2-3; 7 nucleotides align to TRBD2. Unmatched junction bases numbered 4, after V lost 2 bases and J lost 8 bases. CDR1 and CDR2 (germline): MNHNS, SASEGT. The CDR3 contains 13 residues. CDR3 sequence reads: CASSEFGRATQYF. CDR3 DNA sequence: TGTGCCAGCAGTGAATTTGGGAGGGCTACGCAGTATTTT.

V and J are TRBV2 and TRBJ2-7, with 8 bases fitting TRBD1. Germline V CDR1 and CDR2: SNHLY, FYNNEI. The CDR3 covers 15 residues. Losses at the gene ends were 11 bases for V and 2 bases for J; bases not matched to a gene: 14. The DNA of the CDR3 is TGTGCCTCAAATCCCCGGGACAGGAAGACCTACGAGCAGTACTTC. This sequence encodes CASNPRDRKTYEQYF.

V usage is TRBV18 and J usage is TRBJ1-1; perhaps TRBD1 as D (5 bases). This CDR3 has 15 residues. Germline V gives CDR1 KGHSH, CDR2 LQKENI. Deletions cut 1 base from V and 1 base from J, with 10 bases between. In DNA, the CDR3 is TGTGCCAGCTCACCACAAGGGGTAGGGAACACTGAAGCTTTCTTT. Its protein is CASSPQGVGNTEAFF.

This clone turned up a few times. The chain carries TRBV6-1 and TRBJ2-4, with D tentatively TRBD1 or TRBD2 (6 bases each). CDR1 is MNHNS, CDR2 SASEGT, per germline. Trimming left V 3 bases short and J 7 bases short, with 13 bases between. The CDR3 is made up of 14 amino acids. The CDR3 here is CASSDGGVGNIQYF. The DNA for the CDR3 is TGTGCCAGCAGTGACGGGGGCGTCGGGAACATTCAGTACTTC.

V is TRBV18 and J is TRBJ2-7; tentative D call: TRBD1 (6 bases). Germline CDR1 KGHSH, CDR2 LQKENI. Trimming cost V 2 bases and J 6 bases, with 14 bases left between them. The CDR3 loop spans 14 amino acids. CDR3 residues: CASSPVRGLSEQYF. CDR3 bases: TGTGCCAGCTCACCAGTCAGGGGCCTCAGCGAGCAGTACTTC.

The chain has TRBV25-1 and TRBJ2-2; TRBD1 matches at 8 bases. With V trimmed by 1 base and J by 4 bases, 8 bases remained unmatched. Germline lookup yields CDR1 MGHDK and CDR2 SYGVNS. The CDR3 contains 17 residues. CDR3 nucleotide sequence: TGTGCCAGCAGTGAATGGGGTGGGACAGGCCTCACCGGGGAGCTGTTTTTT. This codes for CASSEWGGTGLTGELFF.

V gene TRBV11-2 combines with J gene TRBJ2-1; no reliable D call. Germline CDR1 is SGHAT and CDR2 is FQNNGV. Trimming removed 0 bases at V and 6 bases at J, with 9 bases between. The CDR3 spans 14 residues. Here the CDR3 DNA reads TGTGCCAGCAGCTTAGAGGCTGGGGTCAATGAGCAGTTCTTC. Its translation: CASSLEAGVNEQFF.

This clone appeared once. This chain uses TRBV4-1 with TRBJ1-6; D is uncertain. Trimming cost V 1 base and J 4 bases, with 14 bases left between them. Per the germline V gene, CDR1 is MGHRA and CDR2 is YSYEKL. There are 17 residues in the CDR3. The CDR3 DNA reads TGCGCCAGCAGCCAAGGACGATGGGGAACTTATAATTCACCCCTCCACTTT. This translates into CASSQGRWGTYNSPLHF.

This chain connects TRBV19 to TRBJ1-2; possible D gene TRBD1, 5 bases. Looked up from germline, CDR1 is LNHDA and CDR2 is SQIVND (reference sequence). CDR3 size: 15 residues. V lost 8 bases and J lost 2, with 18 bases in between. The CDR3 DNA is TGTGCCAGTTCCCCACGGGGGGGTTCCAACTATGGCTACACCTTC. This translates into CASSPRGGSNYGYTF.

This chain joins TRBV2 and TRBJ1-3; no definite D call. Deletions cut 6 bases from V and 0 bases from J, with 12 bases between. CDR1 is SNHLY, CDR2 FYNNEI, per germline. The CDR3 loop spans 15 amino acids. CDR3 protein: CASSLASRSGNTIYF. Written as DNA, the CDR3 is TGTGCCAGCAGCTTAGCTTCTCGCTCTGGAAACACCATATATTTT.

In this sample, this clone turned up a few times. This rearrangement joins TRBV9 to TRBJ1-1; D unclear. Trimming took off 4 bases at V and 0 bases at J, with 10 bases between the two ends. The length of the CDR3 is 14 residues. Germline V CDR1 and CDR2: SGDLS, YYNGEE. CDR3 sequence: CASSYSAVNTEAFF. The CDR3 nucleotides are TGTGCCAGCAGCTATAGCGCAGTGAACACTGAAGCTTTCTTT.

This chain joins TRBV2 and TRBJ1-4; D is possibly TRBD1 (5 bases). Germline CDR1 SNHLY, CDR2 FYNNEI. The CDR3 is 13 residues long. V was clipped by 8 bases and J by 1 base, with 8 bases between them. CDR3 nucleotides: TGTGCCAGCGCGAGGGGAACTAATGAAAAACTGTTTTTT. Translated, it gives CASARGTNEKLFF.

The chain has TRBV19 and TRBJ2-3; D remains unclear. V was cut by 7 bases and J by 1 base, with 6 bases left in between. In germline, CDR1 is LNHDA, CDR2 SQIVND (reference sequence). This CDR3 has 12 residues. The CDR3 DNA sequence: TGTGCCAGTAATTACGGCACAGATACGCAGTATTTT. Residues: CASNYGTDTQYF. Combining the CDR3 with reference TRBV19 and TRBJ2-3 gives the whole variable domain DGGITQSPKYLFRKEGQNVTLSCEQNLNHDAMYWYRQDPGQGLRLIYYSQIVNDFQKGDIAEGYSVSREKKESFPLTVTSAQKNPTAFYLCASNYGTDTQYFGPGTRLTVL.

V and J are TRBV29-1 and TRBJ2-5; 8 bases match TRBD1. CDR1 and CDR2 (germline): SQVTM, ANQGSEA. V lost 4 bases, J lost 5 bases, and 6 bases stayed unmatched. CDR3 length: 13 amino acids. The CDR3, as DNA: TGCAGCGTTGTCCGGACAGGGCCGGAGACCCAGTACTTC. Protein product: CSVVRTGPETQYF.

The chain couples TRBV5-6 to TRBJ2-7, with a tentative D call TRBD2 (6 bases). The CDR3 has 14 residues. V was cut by 3 bases and J by 0 bases, with 10 bases left in between. The germline V gene encodes CDR1 SGHDT and CDR2 YYEEEE. This chain's CDR3 is CASSWDGSSYEQYF. The CDR3 region has the DNA TGTGCCAGCAGCTGGGACGGGAGCTCCTACGAGCAGTACTTC.

The CDR3 protein is CASSPRTGSTGELFF. CDR3 in DNA: TGTGCCAGCAGCCCACGGACAGGTAGCACCGGGGAGCTGTTTTTT. The chain employs TRBV7-8 and TRBJ2-2, with 7 bases that match TRBD1. Germline V CDR1 and CDR2: SGHVS, FQNEAQ. Unmatched junction bases numbered 7, after V lost 5 bases and J lost 4 bases. CDR3 length: 15 residues.

The CDR3 region is CASRAGTGEGGELFF. Here the CDR3 DNA reads TGTGCCAGCAGGGCCGGGACAGGGGAAGGCGGGGAGCTGTTTTTT. V is TRBV11-1 and J is TRBJ2-2, with TRBD1 matching 10 bases. Germline lookup yields CDR1 SGHAT and CDR2 FQDESV (reference sequence). V shed 6 bases and J 7 bases; nucleotides not matched to a gene: 8. The CDR3 covers 15 residues. Using reference TRBV11-1 and TRBJ2-2 for the parts outside the CDR3, the full variable domain is EAEVAQSPRYKITEKSQAVAFWCDPISGHATLYWYRQILGQGPELLVQFQDESVVDDSQLPKDRFSAERLKGVDSTLKIQPAELGDSAMYLCASRAGTGEGGELFFGEGSRLTVL.

This clone was observed a few times. The genes are TRBV6-6 and TRBJ1-1; tentative D call: TRBD1 (6 bases). Germline values: CDR1 MNHNY, CDR2 SVGAGI (reference sequence). V was pared by 5 bases and J by 0 bases, with 10 bases between. The CDR3 spans 14 residues. CDR3 sequence reads: CASSIQGMNTEAFF. The CDR3 region has the DNA TGTGCCAGCAGTATTCAGGGGATGAACACTGAAGCTTTCTTT.

Concerning this clone: This sample also contains other DNA sequences that code for the same CDR3. This chain links TRBV2 with TRBJ2-1; 9 bases map to TRBD1. Looked up from germline, CDR1 is SNHLY and CDR2 is FYNNEI. V shed 3 bases, J shed 3 bases, and the junction held 3 bases outside the gene matches. The CDR3 is 15 residues long. In DNA, the CDR3 is TGTGCCAGCAGTGAGGACAGGGGCGGCTACAATGAGCAGTTCTTC. Protein product: CASSEDRGGYNEQFF.

V usage is TRBV15 and J usage is TRBJ1-1, with TRBD1 matching over 7 bases. The length of the CDR3 is 14 residues. Losses at the gene ends were 1 base for V and 4 bases for J; bases not matched to a gene: 3. Germline V gene lookup returns CDR1 LNHNV and CDR2 YYDKDF (reference sequence). As DNA, the CDR3 is TGTGCCACCAGCAGAGCAGGGGGAATCACTGAAGCTTTCTTT. Translated, it gives CATSRAGGITEAFF.

The chain couples TRBV11-3 to TRBJ2-7, with TRBD1 identical over 10 bases. The CDR3 sequence is 14 residues long. The V gene end was trimmed by 5 bases and the J gene end by 7 bases; junction bases not matched to a gene: 8. The germline CDR1 and CDR2 sequences are SGHNT and YENEEA. The CDR3 is CASSLGQGVEEQYF. In nucleotides, the CDR3 is TGTGCCAGCAGCCTAGGACAGGGGGTAGAGGAGCAGTACTTC.